This T cell receptor (beta chain) emerged from a study of CD8 T cells in ankylosing spondylitis. From the 5' RACE reads, TCRdb called clonotypes with MiXCR, one entry per CDR3 protein. The sample lists 500,000 to 550,000 distinct CDR3 sequences; roughly 13% were seen once. Whole-study results and caveats: There was a TCR beta motif, made of several highly homologous variants, that appeared characteristic of ankylosing spondylitis blood. A subset of motif variants has previously been described in the synovial fluid and blood of reactive arthritis. CD8+ cells made up the disease-linked clones, which were relatively rare in peripheral blood.

The CDR3 contains 12 residues. Trimming cost V 5 bases and J 9 bases, with 14 bases left between them. CDR1 and CDR2 from the germline V gene are SNHLY and FYNNEI. Of note for this clonotype: Its antigen is unknown.

The chain couples TRBV2 to TRBJ2-7; the D gene is possibly TRBD2 (6 bases). This TCR came from a male donor with ankylosing spondylitis. The sequenced material came from blood, either unsorted or a sorted T cell fraction (not recorded which). CDR3 bases: TGTGCCAGCAGTAGTGGGGCGGGACTGCAGTACGTC. Translated, it gives CASSSGAGLQYV.